These 21 T cell receptor beta chains originate from one sample sequenced in a study of blood T cell repertoires in COVID-19. Using immunoSEQ multiplex PCR, the repertoire was profiled, and TCRdb retains in-frame clones only, with some absent. The sample lists about 370,000 clones, around 90% occurring once. The sequencing sample was made of peripheral blood. The receptors were sampled from a woman aged 25 to 39 with COVID-19, enrolled during active disease.

This chain uses TRBV19 with TRBJ1-6; unclear D gene. The CDR3 spans 12 residues. Trimming shortened V by 4 bases and J by 9 bases, and 7 bases separated the two germline ends. Per germline, CDR1 LNHDA and CDR2 SQIVND (reference sequence). CDR3 in DNA: TGTGCCAGTAGTACCCAATCTTCACCCCTCCACTTT. Its translation: CASSTQSSPLHF.

This chain uses TRBV10-3 with TRBJ1-1; 7 positions match TRBD1. CDR1 and CDR2 (germline): ENHRY, SYGVKD. This CDR3 contains 11 residues. V was pared by 6 bases and J by 7 bases, with 2 bases of the junction left unmatched. CDR3 DNA sequence: TGTGCCATCAGACGGGACAGTGAAGCTTTCTTT. Its protein is CAIRRDSEAFF.

V usage is TRBV24-1 and J usage is TRBJ2-7; 12 nucleotides match TRBD1. V shed 3 bases and J 6 bases; nucleotides not matched to a gene: 5. The CDR3 has 15 residues. The germline V gene has CDR1 KGHDR and CDR2 SFDVKD. The CDR3 DNA is TGTGCCACCAGTGATGTAGGGACAGGGGGCTTCGAGCAGTACTTC. Translation gives CATSDVGTGGFEQYF.

The V gene is TRBV7-2, the J gene TRBJ1-5, with D perhaps TRBD1 (5 bases). This CDR3 comprises 14 residues. Per the germline V gene, CDR1 is SGHTA and CDR2 is FQGNSA. V was shortened by 5 bases and J by 4 bases, with 12 bases between the two germline ends. Here the CDR3 reads CASSQGGDNQPQHF. Here the CDR3 DNA reads TGTGCCAGCAGCCAGGGCGGGGATAATCAGCCCCAGCATTTT.

The chain joins TRBV4-1 to TRBJ2-5, with D perhaps matching TRBD2 (5 bases). The germline CDR1 and CDR2 sequences are MGHRA and YSYEKL. The CDR3 runs 15 residues. Deletions cut 4 bases from V and 3 bases from J, with 15 bases between. The CDR3 here is CASSPPDFGEETQYF. CDR3 DNA sequence: TGCGCCAGCAGCCCCCCGGACTTTGGTGAAGAGACCCAGTACTTC.

This chain links TRBV11-3 with TRBJ2-3, with D maybe TRBD2 (6 bases). This CDR3 spans 14 amino acids. CDR1 and CDR2 from the germline V gene are SGHNT and YENEEA. Trimming pared 1 base from V and 1 base from J, leaving 6 bases between. The CDR3 is CASSLGGGTDTQYF. CDR3 DNA: TGTGCCAGCAGCTTAGGCGGGGGCACAGATACGCAGTATTTT.

The chain carries TRBV11-3 and TRBJ2-2; D is uncertain. The V end was cut by 8 bases, the J end by 2 bases, with 3 bases between. Looked up from germline, CDR1 is SGHNT and CDR2 is YENEEA. The CDR3 is 11 amino acids. The CDR3 loop is CASLNTGELFF. The CDR3 nucleotides read TGTGCCAGCCTTAACACCGGGGAGCTGTTTTTT. Drawing the rest from reference TRBV11-3 and TRBJ2-2, the complete variable domain is EAGVVQSPRYKIIEKKQPVAFWCNPISGHNTLYWYLQNLGQGPELLIRYENEEAVDDSQLPKDRFSAERLKGVDSTLKIQPAELGDSAVYLCASLNTGELFFGEGSRLTVL.

This clone appeared a few times. The rearrangement joins TRBV6-4 to TRBJ2-5, with 9 bases fitting TRBD2. Germline V lookup: CDR1 MRHNA, CDR2 SNTAGT. With V trimmed by 5 bases and J by 5 bases, 9 bases remained unmatched. There are 15 residues in the CDR3. CDR3: CASSKTSGAVETQYF. The CDR3 DNA is TGTGCCAGCAGTAAGACTAGCGGAGCCGTGGAGACCCAGTACTTC.

J is TRBJ2-1 and V is TRBV2; TRBD1 aligns across 11 bases. With V trimmed by 6 bases and J by 9 bases, 4 bases remained unmatched. Germline CDR1 SNHLY, CDR2 FYNNEI. CDR3 length equals 13 residues. For the CDR3, the DNA is TGTGCCAGCAGACCGGACAGGGGGCGTGAGCAGTTCTTC. It specifies CASRPDRGREQFF.

The chain uses TRBV6-5 and TRBJ2-6; 7 nucleotides match TRBD1. CDR3 length: 16 residues. CDR1 and CDR2 from the germline V gene are MNHEY and SVGAGI. V lost 2 bases to trimming and J lost 3 bases; unmatched junction nucleotides: 4. Here the CDR3 DNA reads TGTGCCAGCAGTTACGGGGCAGGGGGTGGGGCCAACGTCCTGACTTTC. It codes for CASSYGAGGGANVLTF.

This rearrangement joins TRBV29-1 to TRBJ1-2; 7 positions agree with TRBD1. This CDR3 region has 16 residues. V dropped 6 bases and J dropped 0; count of bases not matched to a gene: 13. Germline V gives CDR1 SQVTM, CDR2 ANQGSEA. The CDR3 loop is CSVGIRTGTANYGYTF. In DNA form, the CDR3 reads TGCAGCGTAGGAATTAGGACAGGCACAGCTAACTATGGCTACACCTTC.

V is TRBV6-2 or TRBV6-3 and J is TRBJ2-5; D unclear. With 0 bases removed from V and 5 bases from J, the gap between germline ends came to 4 bases. There are 12 residues in the CDR3. Germline V gene lookup returns CDR1 MNHEY and CDR2 SVGEGT. The CDR3 loop reads CASSYSFETQYF. DNA for the CDR3: TGTGCCAGCAGTTACTCCTTTGAGACCCAGTACTTC.

The chain employs TRBV24-1 and TRBJ2-7; D is possibly TRBD2 (5 bases). CDR3 length: 13 amino acids. Looked up from germline, CDR1 is KGHDR and CDR2 is SFDVKD. V was clipped by 9 bases and J by 0 bases, with 11 bases between them. This CDR3 is CATDGESSYEQYV. As DNA, the CDR3 is TGTGCCACCGACGGGGAGAGCTCCTACGAGCAGTACGTC.

This chain links TRBV11-2 with TRBJ2-5; the match to TRBD2 covers 8 bases. The V and J ends lost 0 bases and 5 bases, in that order; junction bases with no gene match: 5. There are 15 residues in the CDR3. Germline V CDR1 and CDR2: SGHAT, FQNNGV. The CDR3 here is CASSLEAGARETQYF. The CDR3 coding sequence is TGTGCCAGCAGCTTAGAAGCGGGGGCCCGGGAGACCCAGTACTTC. Full variable domain (remainder filled in from reference TRBV11-2 and TRBJ2-5): EAGVAQSPRYKIIEKRQSVAFWCNPISGHATLYWYQQILGQGPKLLIQFQNNGVVDDSQLPKDRFSAERLKGVDSTLKIQPAKLEDSAVYLCASSLEAGARETQYFGPGTRLLVL.

The chain combines TRBV2 with TRBJ2-7, with D maybe TRBD2 (5 bases). Germline-derived CDR1 and CDR2 are SNHLY and FYNNEI. This CDR3 has 16 residues. V dropped 6 bases and J dropped 2 bases, with 20 bases sitting between them. CDR3 sequence (DNA): TGTGCCAGCAGCGGCTCCCCTAGTAGCGACCCCTACGAGCAGTACTTC. Translated, it gives CASSGSPSSDPYEQYF.

V is TRBV2 and J is TRBJ1-2; D not certain. Trimming pared 6 bases from V and 8 bases from J, leaving 16 bases between. Germline CDR1 and CDR2: SNHLY and FYNNEI. The CDR3 is 13 amino acids. The CDR3, as DNA: TGTGCCAGCAGCGACCTCGGCGGCGGAGGCTACACCTTC. Its translation is CASSDLGGGGYTF.

This clone was detected once. This sequence joins TRBV10-3 and TRBJ1-2, with TRBD1 as a possible D gene (6 bases). The CDR3 has 13 residues. Germline CDR1 ENHRY, CDR2 SYGVKD. V lost 6 bases to trimming and J lost 2 bases, with 10 bases between them. The CDR3 is CAIRDRVNYGYTF. The CDR3 DNA reads TGTGCCATCAGGGACAGAGTCAACTATGGCTACACCTTC.

This clone has just one count. The chain couples TRBV5-6 to TRBJ2-1, with a weak D call TRBD2 (6 bases). Germline values: CDR1 SGHDT, CDR2 YYEEEE. Trimming removed 3 bases at V and 4 bases at J, with 11 bases between. The CDR3 spans 14 residues. The CDR3 reads CASSWGEPYNEQFF. As DNA, the CDR3 is TGTGCCAGCAGCTGGGGGGAGCCATACAATGAGCAGTTCTTC.

V is TRBV24-1 and J is TRBJ2-1; possible D gene TRBD2, 6 bases. The CDR3 extends over 17 amino acids. Germline V gene sequence: CDR1 KGHDR, CDR2 SFDVKD. V lost 5 bases and J lost 6, with 22 bases in between. This CDR3 reads CATSVNSGVLEGNEQFF. CDR3 DNA: TGTGCCACCAGTGTTAATAGCGGAGTCCTGGAGGGCAATGAGCAGTTCTTC.

CDR3 protein: CSVASGQGNTEAFF. CDR3 DNA: TGCAGCGTTGCTTCAGGACAGGGGAACACTGAAGCTTTCTTT. The rearrangement uses TRBV29-1 and TRBJ1-1, with 8 bases aligning to TRBD1. CDR1 SQVTM and CDR2 ANQGSEA come from the germline V gene. Trimming cost V 4 bases and J 1 base; bases outside gene matches: 5. The CDR3 has 14 amino acids.

The chain joins TRBV4-3 to TRBJ2-1, with 12 nucleotides matching TRBD2. The CDR3 length is 15 residues. J gave up 7 bases and V 3 bases, and 4 bases lay outside the gene matches. CDR1 LGHNA and CDR2 YSLEER come from the germline V gene. The CDR3 DNA reads as TGCGCCAGCAGCCACGGACTAGCGGGAATGAATGAGCAGTTCTTC. Translated: CASSHGLAGMNEQFF.